These T cell receptor beta chains were read from a single sample in a study of T cell repertoires in cytomegalovirus infection. TCRdb itself ran the reads through MiXCR, one entry per CDR3 protein. The top ten clones hold 14% of a sample with around 300,000 distinct CDR3 sequences, roughly a quarter of them seen once. The sample was PBMCs. The receptors were sampled from a human donor in good health (CMV status not recorded). Some clones in this sample may be carry-over from other donors' samples. The CDR3 runs from the conserved cysteine through the conserved F or W. The D gene is left open where the match is weak. Clone size is stated in some rows and not others, as once, few, many or a class when expanded.

j_gene: TRBJ1-2
v_gene: TRBV7-2
d_gene: .
abundance: many
CDR3aa: CASSTRGINYGYTF
CDR3nt: TGTGCCAGCAGTACAAGGGGCATTAACTATGGCTACACCTTC

j_gene: TRBJ2-7
v_gene: TRBV7-9
d_gene: .
abundance: many
CDR3aa: CASTPRDRAYEQYF
CDR3nt: TGTGCCAGCACCCCCCGGGATAGGGCCTACGAGCAGTACTTC

j_gene: TRBJ1-4
v_gene: TRBV7-2
d_gene: .
abundance: many
CDR3aa: CASSLDSGGGNEKLFF
CDR3nt: TGTGCCAGCAGCCTAGACTCGGGCGGTGGGAATGAAAAACTGTTTTTT

j_gene: TRBJ2-7
v_gene: TRBV11-2
d_gene: .
abundance: .
CDR3aa: CASSPLAAVGYEQYF
CDR3nt: TGTGCCAGCAGCCCACTGGCGGCGGTAGGATACGAGCAGTACTTC

j_gene: TRBJ2-3
v_gene: TRBV29-1
d_gene: TRBD2
abundance: .
CDR3aa: CSARGLAGVPDTQYF
CDR3nt: TGCAGCGCTCGGGGACTAGCGGGGGTACCGGATACGCAGTATTTT

j_gene: TRBJ1-2
v_gene: TRBV7-2
d_gene: .
abundance: .
CDR3aa: CASSPVPRVGYTF
CDR3nt: TGTGCCAGCAGCCCAGTCCCGCGTGTTGGCTACACCTTC

j_gene: TRBJ1-1
v_gene: TRBV27
d_gene: .
abundance: few
CDR3aa: CASSLGGPSTEAFF
CDR3nt: TGTGCCAGCAGTCTAGGGGGACCCAGCACTGAAGCTTTCTTT

j_gene: TRBJ1-2
v_gene: TRBV28
d_gene: TRBD1
abundance: many
CDR3aa: CASSLAGGDYGYTF
CDR3nt: TGTGCCAGCAGTCTAGCAGGGGGCGACTATGGCTACACCTTC

j_gene: TRBJ2-7
v_gene: TRBV28
d_gene: .
abundance: many
CDR3aa: CASSIGGKTYEQYF
CDR3nt: TGTGCCAGCTCCATCGGGGGAAAGACCTACGAGCAGTACTTC

j_gene: TRBJ1-5
v_gene: TRBV20-1
d_gene: .
abundance: .
CDR3aa: CSARDISGQHQPQHF
CDR3nt: TGCAGTGCTAGAGATATTTCAGGTCAGCATCAGCCCCAGCATTTT

j_gene: TRBJ2-5
v_gene: TRBV5-1
d_gene: .
abundance: .
CDR3aa: CASSFNYQETQYF
CDR3nt: TGCGCCAGCAGCTTCAACTACCAAGAGACCCAGTACTTC

j_gene: TRBJ1-1
v_gene: TRBV12-5
d_gene: .
abundance: few
CDR3aa: CASFPKGTEAFF
CDR3nt: TGTGCTAGTTTCCCAAAGGGTACTGAAGCTTTCTTT

j_gene: TRBJ2-1
v_gene: TRBV11-2
d_gene: TRBD2
abundance: many
CDR3aa: CASSSWGGGYNEQFF
CDR3nt: TGTGCCAGCAGCTCCTGGGGCGGGGGGTACAATGAGCAGTTCTTC

j_gene: TRBJ2-7
v_gene: TRBV30
d_gene: .
abundance: .
CDR3aa: CAWRTGHEQYF
CDR3nt: TGTGCCTGGAGAACAGGGCACGAGCAGTACTTC

j_gene: TRBJ2-7
v_gene: TRBV7-2
d_gene: TRBD2
abundance: many
CDR3aa: CASSLGLADGEQYF
CDR3nt: TGTGCCAGCAGCTTGGGACTAGCGGATGGCGAGCAGTACTTC

j_gene: TRBJ2-1
v_gene: TRBV5-1
d_gene: .
abundance: few
CDR3aa: CASSLTENNEQFF
CDR3nt: TGCGCCAGCAGCTTGACAGAGAACAATGAGCAGTTCTTC

j_gene: TRBJ1-2
v_gene: TRBV28
d_gene: TRBD1
abundance: few
CDR3aa: CASSPGTGGGYTF
CDR3nt: TGTGCCAGCAGTCCCGGGACAGGGGGTGGCTACACCTTC

j_gene: TRBJ2-7
v_gene: TRBV15
d_gene: .
abundance: .
CDR3aa: CATSELGGAPYEQYF
CDR3nt: TGTGCCACCAGCGAGTTGGGCGGGGCTCCCTACGAGCAGTACTTC

j_gene: TRBJ1-6
v_gene: TRBV20-1
d_gene: TRBD1
abundance: .
CDR3aa: CSARVDRVSLHF
CDR3nt: TGCAGTGCTAGGGTTGACAGGGTCTCCCTCCACTTT

j_gene: TRBJ2-4
v_gene: TRBV20-1
d_gene: TRBD1
abundance: few
CDR3aa: CSARGTGDLAKNIQYF
CDR3nt: TGCAGTGCTAGAGGGACAGGGGATCTAGCCAAAAACATTCAGTACTTC

j_gene: TRBJ2-3
v_gene: TRBV12-3/TRBV12-4
d_gene: .
abundance: .
CDR3aa: CASSIRDSTDTQYF
CDR3nt: TGTGCCAGCAGTATAAGGGATAGCACAGATACGCAGTATTTT

j_gene: TRBJ1-5
v_gene: TRBV20-1
d_gene: .
abundance: few
CDR3aa: CSARVGASNQPQHF
CDR3nt: TGCAGTGCTAGAGTTGGAGCTAGCAATCAGCCCCAGCATTTT

j_gene: TRBJ1-4
v_gene: TRBV5-1
d_gene: .
abundance: .
CDR3aa: CASSLTDGNEKLFF
CDR3nt: TGCGCCAGCAGCTTAACAGATGGAAATGAAAAACTGTTTTTT

j_gene: TRBJ1-5
v_gene: TRBV20-1
d_gene: .
abundance: few
CDR3aa: CSASSGEDSQPQHF
CDR3nt: TGCAGTGCTAGTTCAGGGGAGGACAGTCAGCCCCAGCATTTT

j_gene: TRBJ1-1
v_gene: TRBV12-3/TRBV12-4
d_gene: .
abundance: few
CDR3aa: CASSLVPMNTEAFF
CDR3nt: TGTGCCAGCAGTTTGGTCCCGATGAACACTGAAGCTTTCTTT

j_gene: TRBJ1-2
v_gene: TRBV7-2
d_gene: TRBD1
abundance: .
CDR3aa: CASSFIQGAYGYTF
CDR3nt: TGTGCCAGCAGCTTTATACAGGGGGCTTATGGCTACACCTTC

j_gene: TRBJ2-5
v_gene: TRBV7-8
d_gene: .
abundance: many
CDR3aa: CASKIGGVQETQYF
CDR3nt: TGTGCCAGCAAAATTGGAGGGGTACAAGAGACCCAGTACTTC

j_gene: TRBJ1-2
v_gene: TRBV28
d_gene: .
abundance: .
CDR3aa: CASALGAGNDYGYTF
CDR3nt: TGTGCCAGCGCCTTGGGTGCGGGAAACGACTATGGCTACACCTTC

j_gene: TRBJ2-3
v_gene: TRBV7-2
d_gene: .
abundance: many
CDR3aa: CASSLALGADTQYF
CDR3nt: TGTGCCAGCAGCTTAGCCCTGGGGGCAGATACGCAGTATTTT

j_gene: TRBJ2-5
v_gene: TRBV14
d_gene: .
abundance: once
CDR3aa: CASSAGRLVETQYF
CDR3nt: TGTGCCAGCAGCGCGGGACGGTTGGTAGAGACCCAGTACTTC

j_gene: TRBJ2-3
v_gene: TRBV5-5
d_gene: TRBD2
abundance: .
CDR3aa: CASSLAGTTTDTQYF
CDR3nt: TGTGCCAGCAGCTTGGCCGGGACTACCACAGATACGCAGTATTTT

j_gene: TRBJ1-2
v_gene: TRBV20-1
d_gene: .
abundance: .
CDR3aa: CSGTETGGYTF
CDR3nt: TGCAGCGGAACAGAAACGGGTGGCTACACCTTC

j_gene: TRBJ2-1
v_gene: TRBV7-8
d_gene: TRBD1
abundance: many
CDR3aa: CASSLDRGPEQFF
CDR3nt: TGTGCCAGCAGCCTGGACAGGGGCCCTGAGCAGTTCTTC

j_gene: TRBJ2-3
v_gene: TRBV20-1
d_gene: .
abundance: few
CDR3aa: CSARGPAGARGDTQYF
CDR3nt: TGCAGTGCGAGGGGGCCAGCGGGGGCCCGTGGTGATACGCAGTATTTT

j_gene: TRBJ2-7
v_gene: TRBV5-1
d_gene: TRBD2
abundance: few
CDR3aa: CASSLGISGLRAYEQYF
CDR3nt: TGCGCCAGCAGCTTGGGGATCTCGGGACTACGCGCCTACGAGCAGTACTTC

j_gene: TRBJ2-3
v_gene: TRBV20-1
d_gene: .
abundance: few
CDR3aa: CSAPDRSSSTDTQYF
CDR3nt: TGCAGTGCTCCCGATAGATCCTCTAGCACAGATACGCAGTATTTT

j_gene: TRBJ2-5
v_gene: TRBV7-2
d_gene: TRBD2
abundance: many
CDR3aa: CASSFGSWGGQETQYF
CDR3nt: TGTGCCAGCAGCTTTGGGTCCTGGGGGGGACAAGAGACCCAGTACTTC

j_gene: TRBJ1-4
v_gene: TRBV2
d_gene: TRBD1
abundance: few
CDR3aa: CASSEQGAANEKLFF
CDR3nt: TGTGCCAGCAGTGAACAGGGGGCGGCTAATGAAAAACTGTTTTTT

j_gene: TRBJ2-7
v_gene: TRBV11-2
d_gene: TRBD2
abundance: few
CDR3aa: CASSHLAGTYEQYF
CDR3nt: TGTGCCAGCAGCCATCTAGCGGGAACCTACGAGCAGTACTTC

j_gene: TRBJ1-1
v_gene: TRBV6-6
d_gene: .
abundance: .
CDR3aa: CASSYVGYTEAFF
CDR3nt: TGTGCCAGCAGTTACGTAGGTTACACTGAAGCTTTCTTT